These 30 T cell receptor beta chains share one sample of origin, sequenced in a study of T cell changes during pregnancy in multiple sclerosis. Profiled with immunoSEQ multiplex PCR; TCRdb holds only in-frame clones, not every one. Of about 120,000 clones listed, over 85% are singletons. Sample: peripheral blood, taken before pregnancy. The receptors shown here come from a female donor with multiple sclerosis, enrolled in a pregnancy study.

The chain carries TRBV11-2 and TRBJ1-1, with TRBD1 matching over 7 bases. J gave up 4 bases and V 4 bases, and 9 bases lay outside the gene matches. The germline gives CDR1 SGHAT, CDR2 FQNNGV. The CDR3 is 15 residues long. The CDR3, as DNA: TGTGCCAGCAGCTCCGACAGGGTTGTTGGCACTGAAGCTTTCTTT. Translated: CASSSDRVVGTEAFF.

The genes are TRBV11-2 and TRBJ2-2; tentative D call: TRBD1 (5 bases). V was clipped by 4 bases and J by 4 bases, with 16 bases between them. CDR3 length equals 16 residues. Looked up from germline, CDR1 is SGHAT and CDR2 is FQNNGV. In DNA, the CDR3 is TGTGCCAGCAGCTCCCCCCGGCAGGGCCTCACCGGGGAGCTGTTTTTT. It specifies CASSSPRQGLTGELFF.

The chain couples TRBV5-1 to TRBJ2-3; possible D gene TRBD1, 6 bases. The CDR3 is 15 amino acids. V was trimmed by 0 bases and J by 2 bases, leaving 10 bases between them. Per the germline V gene, CDR1 is SGHRS and CDR2 is YFSETQ. The CDR3 is CASSLDRADTDTQYF. The CDR3 nucleotides read TGCGCCAGCAGCTTGGACAGGGCGGACACAGATACGCAGTATTTT.

The rearrangement uses TRBV12-5 and TRBJ2-2; 7 bases are shared with TRBD2. The junction had 5 bases not matched to a gene; V was cut back by 6 bases and J by 1 base. The CDR3 length is 15 residues. Germline V gives CDR1 LGHNT, CDR2 FRNRAP. CDR3 amino acids: CASGSGTMNTGELFF. The CDR3, as DNA: TGTGCTAGTGGCTCCGGGACTATGAACACCGGGGAGCTGTTTTTT.

The chain combines TRBV15 with TRBJ1-4; D gene unclear. Germline-derived CDR1 and CDR2 are LNHNV and YYDKDF (reference sequence). V was clipped by 0 bases and J by 7 bases, with 9 bases between them. The CDR3 extends over 14 amino acids. The CDR3 sequence: CATSREEEGEKLFF. The DNA of the CDR3 is TGTGCCACCAGCAGAGAGGAGGAAGGTGAAAAACTGTTTTTT.

The chain links TRBV6-1 to TRBJ1-1; 7 nucleotides match TRBD1. Germline V gene data show CDR1 as MNHNS and CDR2 as SASEGT. V dropped 5 bases and J dropped 0; count of bases not matched to a gene: 3. The CDR3 totals 14 residues. The DNA of the CDR3 is TGTGCCAGCAGTTTCGACAGGGTGAACACTGAAGCTTTCTTT. Protein: CASSFDRVNTEAFF.

The chain joins TRBV7-3 to TRBJ1-1; D remains unclear. Trimming cost V 5 bases and J 6 bases, with 16 bases left between them. The germline V gene encodes CDR1 SGHTA and CDR2 FQGTGA. CDR3 length: 14 amino acids. The CDR3 sequence is CASSPRGEGAEAFF. DNA for the CDR3: TGTGCCAGCAGCCCCCGGGGAGAGGGCGCTGAAGCTTTCTTT.

The gene calls are TRBV19 and TRBJ2-2, with TRBD2 matching 13 bases. Losses at the gene ends were 7 bases for V and 7 bases for J; bases not matched to a gene: 9. The germline V gene encodes CDR1 LNHDA and CDR2 SQIVND (reference sequence). This CDR3 is 16 amino acids long. The CDR3 spells CASKKGLAGDYGELFF. The CDR3 region has the DNA TGTGCCAGTAAGAAAGGACTAGCGGGAGATTACGGGGAGCTGTTTTTT.

This chain links TRBV5-6 with TRBJ1-5, with D possibly matching TRBD1 (5 bases). The germline V gene encodes CDR1 SGHDT and CDR2 YYEEEE. Trimming stripped 4 bases from V and 7 bases from J, with 9 bases between. CDR3 length equals 12 residues. The CDR3 nucleotides read TGTGCCAGCAGCATAGGACACCAGCCCCAGCATTTT. Protein sequence: CASSIGHQPQHF.

V usage is TRBV19 and J usage is TRBJ1-4; D perhaps matches TRBD1 (5 bases). V lost 5 bases to trimming and J lost 7 bases, with 11 bases between them. The CDR3 runs to 13 residues. Germline V lookup: CDR1 LNHDA, CDR2 SQIVND (reference sequence). CDR3 sequence reads: CASSPQGREKLFF. The CDR3 bases are TGTGCCAGTAGTCCTCAGGGTCGTGAAAAACTGTTTTTT.

The chain couples TRBV7-9 to TRBJ2-5, with 11 bases matching TRBD2. Per germline, CDR1 SEHNR and CDR2 FQNEAQ (reference sequence). This CDR3 is 19 amino acids long. J was trimmed by 0 bases and V by 3 bases; bases with no gene match: 12. The CDR3 loop is CASSLAASGGWGYQETQYF. The CDR3 DNA reads TGTGCCAGCAGCTTGGCGGCTAGCGGGGGGTGGGGGTACCAAGAGACCCAGTACTTC.

The gene calls are TRBV2 and TRBJ2-3; perhaps TRBD2 as D (6 bases). The germline V gene has CDR1 SNHLY and CDR2 FYNNEI. The length of the CDR3 is 17 residues. V was clipped by 0 bases and J by 2 bases, with 15 bases between them. CDR3: CASSEAKREPYTDTQYF. CDR3 DNA sequence: TGTGCCAGCAGTGAAGCGAAACGGGAGCCTTACACAGATACGCAGTATTTT.

This chain joins TRBV5-6 and TRBJ2-5, with D perhaps matching TRBD2 (6 bases). The CDR3 covers 14 residues. Germline CDR1 SGHDT, CDR2 YYEEEE. V was trimmed by 8 bases and J by 5 bases, leaving 19 bases between them. CDR3: CARHNRGSGETQYF. CDR3 in DNA: TGTGCCAGACACAATCGGGGGAGCGGGGAGACCCAGTACTTC.

V usage is TRBV28 and J usage is TRBJ1-5, with D perhaps matching TRBD1 (6 bases). V shed 8 bases and J shed 7 bases, with 12 bases lying between them. The germline gives CDR1 MDHEN, CDR2 SYDVKM. The CDR3 has 12 residues. CDR3 nucleotides: TGTGCCAGCGGGGGGGGGCTGCAGCCCCAGCATTTT. Its protein product is CASGGGLQPQHF. The variable domain in full, completed from reference TRBV28 and TRBJ1-5, reads DVKVTQSSRYLVKRTGEKVFLECVQDMDHENMFWYRQDPGLGLRLIYFSYDVKMKEKGDIPEGYSVSREKKERFSLILESASTNQTSMYLCASGGGLQPQHFGDGTRLSIL.

This clone has only one observation. V usage is TRBV28 and J usage is TRBJ2-7; the D is unclear. CDR3 length: 15 amino acids. V shed 0 bases and J shed 7 bases, with 16 bases lying between them. CDR1 MDHEN and CDR2 SYDVKM come from the germline V gene. The CDR3 region is CASSLWGAEYREQYF. CDR3 coding DNA: TGTGCCAGCAGTTTATGGGGCGCAGAGTATCGGGAGCAGTACTTC.

The genes are TRBV18 and TRBJ2-2; 7 bases are a match to TRBD1. This CDR3 region has 15 residues. The junction had 5 bases not matched to a gene; V was cut back by 1 base and J by 6 bases. In germline, CDR1 is KGHSH, CDR2 LQKENI. The CDR3 nucleotides are TGTGCCAGCTCACCACAGGGGGCGCTTGCCGGGGAGCTGTTTTTT. Translated: CASSPQGALAGELFF. Together with reference TRBV18 and TRBJ2-2, the CDR3 gives the full variable domain: NAGVMQNPRHLVRRRGQEARLRCSPMKGHSHVYWYRQLPEEGLKFMVYLQKENIIDESGMPKERFSAEFPKEGPSILRIQQVVRGDSAAYFCASSPQGALAGELFFGEGSRLTVL.

The chain is built from TRBV11-3 and TRBJ1-1; 8 nucleotides align to TRBD1. Unmatched junction bases numbered 11, after V lost 4 bases and J lost 4 bases. Germline loops: CDR1 SGHNT, CDR2 YENEEA. This CDR3 spans 16 amino acids. For the CDR3, the DNA is TGTGCCAGCAGCTCCGGACAGGGTCCCCAGGGCACTGAAGCTTTCTTT. Translating it yields CASSSGQGPQGTEAFF.

Only a few counts were recorded for this clone. The genes are TRBV19 and TRBJ1-2, with D unclear. Trimming shortened V by 3 bases and J by 5 bases, and 10 bases separated the two germline ends. This CDR3 has 13 residues. The V gene's germline CDR1 is LNHDA and CDR2 SQIVND (reference sequence). In nucleotides, the CDR3 is TGTGCCAGTAGTATCGCAGAGGATTATGGCTACACCTTC. This encodes CASSIAEDYGYTF.

This chain connects TRBV7-9 to TRBJ2-7; TRBD2 matches 9 bases. The germline gives CDR1 SEHNR, CDR2 FQNEAQ (reference sequence). With V trimmed by 11 bases and J by 3 bases, 8 bases remained unmatched. The CDR3 length is 13 residues. The CDR3 DNA is TGTGCCGCCGGGGGTAGCGGGGGCTACGAGCAGTACTTC. It translates to CAAGGSGGYEQYF.

The rearrangement links TRBV27 to TRBJ2-4, with D perhaps matching TRBD2 (5 bases). CDR1 and CDR2 from the germline V gene are MNHEY and SMNVEV (reference sequence). CDR3 length: 15 amino acids. Trimming left V 5 bases short and J 6 bases short, with 17 bases between. CDR3 protein: CASSTTRGLGNIQYF. CDR3 bases: TGTGCCAGCAGTACAACCCGGGGTTTGGGAAACATTCAGTACTTC.

The rearrangement uses TRBV9 and TRBJ2-7; 11 nucleotides line up with TRBD1. There are 15 residues in the CDR3. CDR1 is SGDLS, CDR2 YYNGEE, per germline. The J segment lost 2 bases and the V segment lost 3 bases, leaving 4 bases of the junction unmatched. The CDR3 spells CASSAGQGAAYEQYF. In nucleotides, the CDR3 is TGTGCCAGCAGCGCAGGACAGGGGGCGGCCTACGAGCAGTACTTC.

This chain uses TRBV7-9 with TRBJ2-1, with a tentative D call TRBD2 (5 bases). There are 16 residues in the CDR3. Trimming took 5 bases from V and 2 from J, leaving 16 bases between them. Germline CDR1 is SEHNR and CDR2 is FQNEAQ (reference sequence). CDR3 coding DNA: TGTGCCAGCAGCCCCACGGACTCGAGCCCCTACAATGAGCAGTTCTTC. Protein product: CASSPTDSSPYNEQFF.

This chain uses TRBV7-3 with TRBJ2-5; 9 nucleotides agree with TRBD2. V was pared by 4 bases and J by 0 bases, with 12 bases of the junction left unmatched. This CDR3 comprises 18 residues. Germline CDR1 reads SGHTA; CDR2 reads FQGTGA. In nucleotides, the CDR3 is TGTGCCAGCAGCTCCATCGGGCCGGTAGCGGGAGACCAAGAGACCCAGTACTTC. This gives the protein CASSSIGPVAGDQETQYF.

The chain couples TRBV7-6 to TRBJ2-2; 8 bases agree with TRBD1. The V and J ends lost 4 bases and 5 bases, in that order; junction bases with no gene match: 9. Germline V gene sequence: CDR1 SGHVS, CDR2 FNYEAQ. The CDR3 consists of 16 residues. The CDR3 sequence is CASSWKDRERTGELFF. CDR3 DNA: TGTGCCAGCAGCTGGAAGGACAGGGAGAGGACCGGGGAGCTGTTTTTT.

The chain is built from TRBV28 and TRBJ1-2, with D uncertain. Germline V CDR1 and CDR2: MDHEN, SYDVKM. CDR3 length: 12 amino acids. Trimming shortened V by 5 bases and J by 0 bases, and 4 bases separated the two germline ends. The CDR3 sequence is CASSPSNYGYTF. For the CDR3, the DNA is TGTGCCAGCAGTCCTTCTAACTATGGCTACACCTTC.

The chain recombines TRBV28 with TRBJ2-7; 9 bases are shared with TRBD2. Trimming cost V 7 bases and J 6 bases; bases outside gene matches: 13. CDR3 length: 15 residues. Germline V lookup: CDR1 MDHEN, CDR2 SYDVKM. The CDR3 coding sequence is TGTGCCAGCATCCCTGGTGGTAGCGGGAGTGGCGAGCAGTACTTC. This encodes CASIPGGSGSGEQYF.

The chain uses TRBV15 and TRBJ2-1, with D possibly being TRBD2 (6 bases). The ends were cut back, 3 bases at V and 8 bases at J, with 14 bases in the middle. Germline assignment: CDR1 LNHNV and CDR2 YYDKDF (reference sequence). The CDR3 spans 14 residues. This CDR3 reads CATSRDQLAYEQFF. CDR3 DNA sequence: TGTGCCACCAGCAGGGATCAACTAGCTTATGAGCAGTTCTTC.

This chain connects TRBV19 to TRBJ1-1; 8 nucleotides line up with TRBD1. CDR1 is LNHDA and CDR2 is SQIVND in the germline V gene (reference sequence). There are 12 residues in the CDR3. The V gene end was trimmed by 5 bases and the J gene end by 8 bases; junction bases not matched to a gene: 4. This CDR3 is CASSSRDREAFF. The CDR3 DNA follows: TGTGCCAGTAGTTCCCGGGACAGGGAAGCTTTCTTT.

The rearrangement uses TRBV15 and TRBJ2-2; tentative D call: TRBD1 (5 bases). Germline-derived CDR1 and CDR2 are LNHNV and YYDKDF (reference sequence). Trimming removed 0 bases at V and 5 bases at J, with 13 bases between. CDR3 length: 16 amino acids. As DNA, the CDR3 is TGTGCCACCAGCAGAGATCGGCAGGGCGAAACCGGGGAGCTGTTTTTT. Protein sequence: CATSRDRQGETGELFF.

This clone showed up many times. J is TRBJ2-3 and V is TRBV6-6; TRBD1 matches at 10 bases. The CDR3 is made up of 15 amino acids. Germline CDR1 MNHNY, CDR2 SVGAGI (reference sequence). V lost 6 bases and J lost 1; bases outside the gene matches: 4. DNA of the CDR3: TGTGCCAGCAGATACGACAGGGGGCGCACAGATACGCAGTATTTT. This sequence encodes CASRYDRGRTDTQYF.